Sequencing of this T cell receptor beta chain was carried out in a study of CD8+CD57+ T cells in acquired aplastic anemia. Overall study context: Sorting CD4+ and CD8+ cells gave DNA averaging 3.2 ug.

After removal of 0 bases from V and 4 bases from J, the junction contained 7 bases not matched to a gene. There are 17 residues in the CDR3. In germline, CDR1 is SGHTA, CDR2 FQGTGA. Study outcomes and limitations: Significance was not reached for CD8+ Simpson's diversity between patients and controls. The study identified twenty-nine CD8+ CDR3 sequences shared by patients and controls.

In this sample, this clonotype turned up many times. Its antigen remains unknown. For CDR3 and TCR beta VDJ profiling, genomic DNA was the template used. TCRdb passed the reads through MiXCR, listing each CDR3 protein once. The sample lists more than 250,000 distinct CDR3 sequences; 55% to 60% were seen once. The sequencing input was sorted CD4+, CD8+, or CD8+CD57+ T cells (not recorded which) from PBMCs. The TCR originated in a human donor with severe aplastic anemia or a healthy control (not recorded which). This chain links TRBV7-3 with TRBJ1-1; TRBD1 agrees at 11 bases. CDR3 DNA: TGTGCCAGCAGCTTAACCGGGACAGGGGGATCGTCCACTGAAGCTTTCTTT. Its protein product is CASSLTGTGGSSTEAFF.